This T cell receptor beta chain was captured by sequencing in a study of T cell changes during pregnancy in multiple sclerosis. This clone was counted a few times. Assay: immunoSEQ multiplex PCR; the TCRdb copy retains only in-frame clones and omits some. The data hold around 60,000 clones, with under 95% observed a single time. V shed 0 bases and J shed 5 bases, with 14 bases lying between them. In germline, CDR1 is SGHRS, CDR2 YFSETQ. This CDR3 region has 15 residues. The sequence came from a female donor in good health, enrolled as a control in a pregnancy study. The V call is TRBV5-1, the J call TRBJ1-1, with a possible D match to TRBD1 (5 bases). Sample: CD4+ T cells from peripheral blood mononuclear cells, taken after pregnancy. The DNA of the CDR3 is TGCGCCAGCAGCTTGGACAGGTTTCCTTTAACTGAAGCTTTCTTT. It yields the protein CASSLDRFPLTEAFF.